The clone carrying this T cell receptor (beta chain) was picked up a small number of times. Specified time point: newly diagnosed GD, antithyroid drugs for less than 3 months. Preparation of the TCR library used RNA extracted from PBMCs. These data belong to a study of regulatory T cells in long-lasting Graves disease. The CDR3 is 15 amino acids. Losses at the gene ends were 4 bases for V and 5 bases for J; bases not matched to a gene: 3. CDR1 is SGHRS, CDR2 YFSETQ, per germline. Arm-PCR with iRepertoire HTBI primers amplified the CDR3 regions for these TCR beta libraries. TCRdb re-derived calls from the multiplex PCR reads in MiXCR, one entry per CDR3 protein. The table includes about 470,000 distinct CDR3 sequences, 15% to 20% detected once. These data were also filed under a second study, of T cells in Graves' hyperthyroidism and ophthalmopathy.

The clonotype comes from a middle-aged man with Graves disease. Sequencing used peripheral blood mononuclear cells (PBMCs), obtained at new diagnosis, from a patient treated with antithyroid drugs. The chain carries TRBV5-1 and TRBJ2-1; 13 nucleotides match TRBD2. Here the CDR3 reads CASSAGLAGNNEQFF. The CDR3 DNA reads as TGCGCCAGCAGCGCGGGACTAGCGGGAAACAATGAGCAGTTCTTC.